This T cell receptor (beta chain) was recovered during a study of cytomegalovirus exposure and HLA in healthy donors. Study results and limitations: Sequences of the TCR beta chain were said to predict the HLA-A and HLA-B alleles of most subjects accurately. Among TCR sequences, most were rare, though some public TCRs appeared in many donors. The Asian-associated ancestry cluster reportedly had fewer N-insertions than the approximately 650-donor mean in a later analysis.

The V end was cut by 0 bases, the J end by 7 bases, with 13 bases between. The CDR3 sequence is 16 residues long. Germline CDR1 MGHRA, CDR2 YSYEKL. Details on this clone: Its antigen is unknown.

This PCR relied on a set of 60 Vbeta primers and 13 Jbeta primers. The method was immunoSEQ multiplex PCR; TCRdb's version includes in-frame clones alone and lacks a portion of them. The data show around 250,000 clones, around 80% seen once. The source of this sequence is a woman aged 55-69 years in good health and CMV-seropositive. This chain connects TRBV4-1 to TRBJ1-6; D unresolved. The sample comprised PBMCs. The CDR3 loop reads CASSQDQIGGNSPLHF. The CDR3 DNA follows: TGCGCCAGCAGCCAAGATCAAATCGGCGGAAATTCACCCCTCCACTTT.